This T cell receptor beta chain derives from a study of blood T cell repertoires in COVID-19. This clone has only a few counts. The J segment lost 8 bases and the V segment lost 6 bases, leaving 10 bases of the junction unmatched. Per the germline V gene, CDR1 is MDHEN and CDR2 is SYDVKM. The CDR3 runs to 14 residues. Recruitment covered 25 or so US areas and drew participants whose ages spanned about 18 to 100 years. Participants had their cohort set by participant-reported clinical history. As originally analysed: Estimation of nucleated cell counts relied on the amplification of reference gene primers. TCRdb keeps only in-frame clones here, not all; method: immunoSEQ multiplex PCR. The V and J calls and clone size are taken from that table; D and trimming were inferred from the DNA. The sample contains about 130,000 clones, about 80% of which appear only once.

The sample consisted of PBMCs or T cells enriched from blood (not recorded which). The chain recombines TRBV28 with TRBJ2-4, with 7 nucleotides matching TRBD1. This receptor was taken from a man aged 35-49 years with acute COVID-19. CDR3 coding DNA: TGTGCCAGCAGCTCCGGACAGGTTGCAGACATTCAGTACTTC. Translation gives CASSSGQVADIQYF.